This is a list of T cell receptor beta chains from one sample in a study of post-analysis software for immune sequencing data. MiXCR, applied by TCRdb to the PCR reads, yields one record per CDR3 protein. The repertoire holds 650,000 to 850,000 distinct CDR3 sequences, with about 50% as singletons. Sequenced sample: blood. All receptors come from a girl under 18 with multiple sclerosis. The CDR3 runs from the conserved cysteine through the conserved F or W. A D gene is named only where the DNA matches it firmly. Not every row has a clone size; where given, it reads once, few, many or a size class.

13 | TRBJ2-7 | few | TRBV6-1 | . | CASSEGPSYEQYF | TGCGCCAGCAGTGAAGGCCCCTCCTACGAGCAGTACTTC
15 | TRBJ2-7 | few | TRBV18 | TRBD2 | CASSPYVGLRNEQYF | TGTGCCAGCTCACCCTATGTGGGACTACGCAACGAGCAGTACTTC
14 | TRBJ1-2 | . | TRBV5-1 | TRBD1 | CASTDREGVYGYTF | TGCGCCAGCACGGACAGGGAAGGCGTCTATGGCTACACCTTC
14 | TRBJ2-7 | . | TRBV7-9 | TRBD1 | CASSGRDRGTGQYF | TGTGCCAGCAGCGGCCGGGACAGGGGCACGGGGCAGTACTTC
15 | TRBJ2-2 | . | TRBV20-1 | TRBD2 | CSAGGAGGYTGELFF | TGCAGTGCTGGGGGAGCGGGAGGCTACACCGGGGAGCTGTTTTTT
15 | TRBJ1-2 | . | TRBV6-6 | TRBD1 | CASRPSGQGEHGYTF | TGTGCCAGCAGGCCCTCGGGACAGGGGGAGCATGGCTACACCTTC
15 | TRBJ2-7 | once | TRBV7-6 | TRBD2 | CASGIAGSSYNEQYF | TGTGCCAGCGGCATAGCGGGGAGCTCCTACAATGAGCAGTACTTC
16 | TRBJ2-5 | . | TRBV7-9 | TRBD2 | CASSQGAGPYQETQYF | TGTGCCAGCAGCCAAGGAGCGGGACCGTACCAAGAGACCCAGTACTTC
13 | TRBJ1-2 | . | TRBV7-9 | . | CAIVQGEAYGYTF | TGTGCCATCGTACAGGGAGAGGCTTATGGCTACACCTTC
15 | TRBJ2-1 | . | TRBV5-1 | . | CASSFGGVSYNEQFF | TGCGCCAGCAGCTTCGGGGGCGTTTCCTACAATGAGCAGTTCTTC
17 | TRBJ2-1 | few | TRBV12-3/TRBV12-4 | . | CASSHFNTRRTNNEQFF | TGTGCCAGCAGTCACTTTAACACCCGACGAACCAACAATGAGCAGTTCTTC
15 | TRBJ2-1 | few | TRBV28 | TRBD1 | CASSAGGRIDNEQFF | TGTGCCAGCAGTGCAGGGGGACGGATCGACAATGAGCAGTTCTTC
12 | TRBJ2-3 | . | TRBV5-1 | . | CASSYNSDTQYF | TGCGCCAGCAGCTACAATTCAGATACGCAGTATTTT
17 | TRBJ2-1 | . | TRBV5-1 | TRBD2 | CASSSRILAGGWNEQFF | TGCGCCAGCAGCTCCAGAATACTAGCGGGAGGGTGGAATGAGCAGTTCTTC
15 | TRBJ2-7 | few | TRBV6-5 | . | CASSTRHPSSYEQYF | TGTGCCAGCAGTACACGACACCCGAGCTCCTACGAGCAGTACTTC
15 | TRBJ2-1 | . | TRBV24-1 | . | CATSDSIGGHNEQFF | TGTGCCACCAGTGATTCAATTGGGGGTCACAATGAGCAGTTCTTC
13 | TRBJ2-5 | . | TRBV20-1 | TRBD1 | CSGQGASRETQYF | TGCAGTGGACAGGGGGCGAGTCGGGAGACCCAGTACTTC
11 | TRBJ2-5 | few | TRBV29-1 | . | CSVEVRETQYF | TGCAGCGTTGAAGTCAGAGAGACCCAGTACTTC
14 | TRBJ2-5 | once | TRBV29-1 | TRBD2 | CSVDRSGVQETQYF | TGCAGCGTTGATAGGAGCGGGGTCCAGGAGACCCAGTACTTC
14 | TRBJ1-1 | . | TRBV6-5 | . | CASSGGQLNTEAFF | TGTGCCAGCAGTGGCGGACAGTTGAACACTGAAGCTTTCTTT
14 | TRBJ2-1 | few | TRBV12-3/TRBV12-4 | . | CASSLSGGYNEQFF | TGTGCCAGCAGTTTAAGCGGCGGATACAATGAGCAGTTCTTC
13 | TRBJ2-5 | few | TRBV20-1 | . | CSAGWRGQETQYF | TGCAGTGCCGGGTGGCGGGGCCAAGAGACCCAGTACTTC
13 | TRBJ2-3 | . | TRBV20-1 | TRBD1 | CSAMTGGRDTQYF | TGCAGTGCCATGACAGGGGGCAGAGATACGCAGTATTTT
19 | TRBJ2-7 | . | TRBV6-1 | TRBD2 | CASTPLGGLAGEVGYEQYF | TGTGCCAGCACCCCTTTAGGGGGACTAGCGGGAGAGGTGGGCTACGAGCAGTACTTC
17 | TRBJ2-7 | . | TRBV12-3/TRBV12-4 | TRBD2 | CASSLGDLGGSSYEQYF | TGTGCCAGCAGTTTAGGAGATTTGGGGGGGAGCTCCTACGAGCAGTACTTC
12 | TRBJ1-1 | few | TRBV29-1 | . | CSVIWLNTEAFF | TGCAGCGTGATTTGGTTGAACACTGAAGCTTTCTTT
14 | TRBJ2-3 | . | TRBV20-1 | TRBD2 | CSASGTSGTDTQYF | TGCAGTGCTAGTGGGACTAGCGGCACAGATACGCAGTATTTT
15 | TRBJ2-1 | few | TRBV12-3/TRBV12-4 | TRBD1 | CASSEDRGYYNEQFF | TGTGCCAGCAGTGAAGACAGGGGATACTACAATGAGCAGTTCTTC
14 | TRBJ1-1 | . | TRBV14 | . | CASSQDPGWLEAFF | TGTGCCAGCAGCCAAGACCCAGGGTGGCTTGAAGCTTTCTTT
13 | TRBJ2-1 | . | TRBV5-1 | . | CASSFASYNEQFF | TGCGCCAGCAGCTTTGCTTCCTACAATGAGCAGTTCTTC
17 | TRBJ2-4 | . | TRBV5-1 | TRBD1 | CVSSLAGSGTAADTQYF | TGCGTCAGCAGCTTGGCCGGATCCGGGACAGCGGCTGATACTCAGTACTTC
13 | TRBJ2-1 | . | TRBV29-1 | . | CSVVPPLWDEQFF | TGCAGCGTTGTGCCCCCCTTATGGGATGAGCAGTTCTTC
16 | TRBJ1-4 | few | TRBV7-9 | TRBD1 | CASSDTQGARWEKLFF | TGTGCCAGCAGCGACACTCAGGGGGCGCGATGGGAAAAACTGTTTTTT
17 | TRBJ1-2 | few | TRBV7-9 | TRBD1 | CASSLELGTGANYGYTF | TGTGCCAGCAGCTTAGAGCTGGGGACAGGAGCTAACTATGGCTACACCTTC
16 | TRBJ1-2 | . | TRBV10-3 | TRBD1 | CAVSGMGQGLDYGYTF | TGTGCCGTCAGTGGTATGGGACAGGGGCTCGACTATGGCTACACCTTC
16 | TRBJ2-1 | . | TRBV14 | TRBD2 | CASSQLGGVRSGEQFF | TGTGCCAGCAGCCAATTGGGAGGGGTGCGCAGCGGTGAGCAGTTCTTC
15 | TRBJ2-7 | few | TRBV6-2/TRBV6-3 | TRBD2 | CATSGLELRSYEQYF | TGTGCCACATCCGGACTAGAACTTCGCTCCTACGAGCAGTACTTC
13 | TRBJ2-1 | few | TRBV20-1 | TRBD2 | CSARGTSENEQFF | TGCAGTGCCAGAGGGACTAGCGAGAATGAGCAGTTCTTC
19 | TRBJ2-7 | . | TRBV6-5 | TRBD2 | CASSYRPQLAGGSSYEQYF | TGTGCCAGCAGTTACCGACCCCAACTAGCGGGGGGGAGCTCCTACGAGCAGTACTTC
14 | TRBJ2-7 | . | TRBV5-1 | TRBD2 | CASSLDLGGYEQYF | TGCGCCAGCAGCTTGGATCTGGGGGGGTACGAGCAGTACTTC
16 | TRBJ2-7 | . | TRBV9 | . | CASSGALRATTYEQYF | TGTGCCAGCAGCGGGGCTTTAAGGGCGACTACCTACGAGCAGTACTTC
15 | TRBJ1-2 | few | TRBV21-1 | . | CASSKAPSGRGGYTF | TGTGCCAGCAGCAAAGCCCCGTCGGGCAGGGGTGGCTACACCTTC
13 | TRBJ2-7 | few | TRBV6-6 | TRBD2 | CASRPGLGYEQYF | TGTGCCAGCAGGCCGGGACTAGGCTACGAGCAGTACTTC
14 | TRBJ2-2 | . | TRBV25-1 | TRBD1 | CASRQGTNTGELFF | TGTGCCAGCCGACAGGGGACGAACACCGGGGAGCTGTTTTTT
14 | TRBJ2-1 | . | TRBV5-5 | TRBD2 | CASSYGLAGGEQFF | TGTGCCAGCAGCTACGGACTAGCGGGGGGTGAGCAGTTCTTC
15 | TRBJ2-1 | few | TRBV9 | . | CASSLRGEGNNEQFF | TGTGCCAGCAGCCTCAGGGGTGAAGGGAACAATGAGCAGTTCTTC
15 | TRBJ2-7 | once | TRBV12-3/TRBV12-4 | TRBD1 | CASSFSRTGSPEQYF | TGTGCCAGCAGTTTTTCAAGGACAGGGTCCCCCGAGCAGTACTTC
14 | TRBJ2-1 | few | TRBV29-1 | TRBD2 | CSVGGGLARNEQFF | TGCAGCGTGGGGGGAGGACTAGCGAGGAATGAGCAGTTCTTC
16 | TRBJ2-7 | . | TRBV11-2 | . | CASSLGKSSQIYEQYF | TGTGCCAGCAGCTTAGGAAAAAGCAGTCAGATCTACGAGCAGTACTTC
15 | TRBJ2-1 | . | TRBV18 | TRBD2 | CASSPRLAGDNEQFF | TGTGCCAGCTCACCACGACTAGCGGGGGACAATGAGCAGTTCTTC
15 | TRBJ2-5 | . | TRBV25-1 | . | CASSPPIGRQETQYF | TGTGCCAGCAGTCCCCCGATAGGAAGACAAGAGACCCAGTACTTC
16 | TRBJ2-7 | few | TRBV12-3/TRBV12-4 | TRBD2 | CASSLASAGGSYEQYF | TGTGCCAGCAGTTTAGCTAGCGCGGGGGGAAGCTACGAGCAGTACTTC